A single sample gave rise to the 8 T cell receptor beta chains below, sequenced in a study of CD8 T cells in Susac syndrome. About 0.5 to 1 ug RNA was reverse transcribed with random hexamers. TCRdb redid the calling of the immunoSEQ multiplex PCR reads with MiXCR, one entry per CDR3 protein. The sample carries approximately 120,000 distinct CDR3 sequences, just over 90% recorded once. Material: CD8+ T cells from PBMCs. These receptor sequences come from a human donor with multiple sclerosis.

This rearrangement joins TRBV27 to TRBJ2-1; D gene uncertain. The CDR3 spans 13 residues. Looked up from germline, CDR1 is MNHEY and CDR2 is SMNVEV (reference sequence). Trimming left V 2 bases short and J 6 bases short, with 8 bases between. CDR3 residues: CASSLVAFNEQFF. The CDR3 DNA is TGTGCCAGCAGTTTAGTCGCGTTCAATGAGCAGTTCTTC.

V and J are TRBV27 and TRBJ2-2; TRBD1 matches at 11 bases. Germline V CDR1 and CDR2: MNHEY, SMNVEV (reference sequence). The CDR3 has 16 residues. The V segment lost 0 bases and the J segment 6 bases; nucleotides outside the gene matches: 3. The CDR3 reads CASSLSGQGVAGELFF. In DNA form, the CDR3 reads TGTGCCAGCAGTTTATCGGGACAGGGGGTCGCCGGGGAGCTGTTTTTT.

The rearrangement links TRBV20-1 to TRBJ1-5, with D uncertain. The CDR3 contains 13 residues. The germline CDR1 and CDR2 sequences are DFQATT and SNEGSKA (reference sequence). V was clipped by 0 bases and J by 4 bases, with 7 bases between them. The CDR3 loop is CSARDGGNQPQHF. CDR3 in DNA: TGCAGTGCTAGAGATGGTGGGAATCAGCCCCAGCATTTT.

The gene calls are TRBV24-1 and TRBJ2-3, with D tentatively TRBD1 (6 bases). This CDR3 comprises 17 residues. The ends were cut back, 1 base at V and 6 bases at J, with 19 bases in the middle. Germline CDR1 reads KGHDR; CDR2 reads SFDVKD. CDR3 amino acids: CATSDFGAGAPLDTQYF. Written as DNA, the CDR3 is TGTGCCACCAGTGATTTTGGGGCAGGGGCACCTCTTGATACGCAGTATTTT.

This rearrangement joins TRBV27 to TRBJ2-2; 13 bases line up with TRBD2. The CDR3 length is 20 residues. Trimming cost V 6 bases and J 2 bases; bases outside gene matches: 15. Germline CDR1 reads MNHEY; CDR2 reads SMNVEV (reference sequence). In DNA, the CDR3 is TGTGCCAGCAGCTTCCCAACCCCGCGGACTAGCGGGGGCAACACCGGGGAGCTGTTTTTT. Translation gives CASSFPTPRTSGGNTGELFF.

The chain links TRBV24-1 to TRBJ2-1; the D gene could be TRBD1 or TRBD2 (5 bases each). The V gene lost 0 bases and the J gene lost 6 bases, with 14 bases spanning the gap. CDR3 length equals 16 residues. Germline lookup yields CDR1 KGHDR and CDR2 SFDVKD. CDR3 in DNA: TGTGCCACCAGTGATTTGCCTTCGGGGCTCGCCAATGAGCAGTTCTTC. Protein: CATSDLPSGLANEQFF.

CDR3: CASSSHDREQFF. The CDR3 nucleotides read TGTGCCAGCAGCTCACACGACAGGGAGCAGTTCTTC. The chain carries TRBV13 and TRBJ2-1; D perhaps matches TRBD1 (6 bases). The CDR3 is made up of 12 amino acids. Between the trimmed V and J ends, which lost 4 bases and 10 bases, there was a span of 11 bases. CDR1 is PRHDT and CDR2 is FYEKMQ in the germline V gene (reference sequence).

The chain is built from TRBV25-1 and TRBJ1-1, with 7 bases aligning to TRBD1. V lost 1 base and J lost 5; bases outside the gene matches: 10. There are 16 residues in the CDR3. The germline gives CDR1 MGHDK, CDR2 SYGVNS. The CDR3 bases are TGTGCCAGCAGTGAATTAGAGGGGGCGCGTGGTACTGAAGCTTTCTTT. Translating gives CASSELEGARGTEAFF.